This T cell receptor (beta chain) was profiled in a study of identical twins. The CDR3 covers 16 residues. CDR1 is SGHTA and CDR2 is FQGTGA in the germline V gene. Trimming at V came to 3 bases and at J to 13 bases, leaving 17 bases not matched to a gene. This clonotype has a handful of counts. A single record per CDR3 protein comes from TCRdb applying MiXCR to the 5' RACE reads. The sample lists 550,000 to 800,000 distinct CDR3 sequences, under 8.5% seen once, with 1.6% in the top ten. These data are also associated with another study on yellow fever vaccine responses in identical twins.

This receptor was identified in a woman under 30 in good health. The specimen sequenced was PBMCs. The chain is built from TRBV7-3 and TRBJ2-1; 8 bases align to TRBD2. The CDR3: CASSLIVAGLGLIQFF. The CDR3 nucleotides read TGTGCCAGCAGCTTGATTGTTGCGGGACTAGGGTTAATCCAGTTCTTC.